This T cell receptor beta chain was documented in a study of cytomegalovirus exposure and HLA in healthy donors. The PCR employed 60 Vbeta primers together with 13 Jbeta primers. Assay: immunoSEQ multiplex PCR; the TCRdb copy retains only in-frame clones and omits some. The table includes about 150,000 clones, roughly three quarters detected once. This CDR3 has 15 amino acids. Germline CDR1 MDHEN, CDR2 SYDVKM. The trim removed 4 bases at V and 12 bases at J, leaving 12 bases unmatched. This receptor was identified in a male donor in good health and CMV-seronegative. Sequencing was carried out using PBMCs. V is TRBV28 and J is TRBJ2-5; 12 bases fit TRBD1. The CDR3 reads CASSSTGTGGRMEYF. The CDR3, as DNA: TGTGCCAGCAGTTCCACCGGGACAGGGGGCAGGATGGAGTACTTC.